This TCR beta chain was captured by sequencing in a study of T-cell reconstitution after alpha-beta-depleted transplantation in children. Regarding the study as a whole: Surviving recipient T cells and thymic progenitors accounted for the high day-60 TCRbeta diversity observed in some patients. The authors attributed T-cell counts and diversity one year after transplant mostly to newly produced T cells. Expanded graft clones numbering several hundred reportedly gave rise to alpha-beta T cells about two months after transplant.

For TCRbeta, the library was prepared with unique molecular identifiers. TCRdb recomputed calls from the PCR reads with MiXCR, one row per CDR3 protein. The table includes approximately 650,000 distinct CDR3 sequences, roughly 13% detected once. The CDR3 spans 15 residues. Germline V gene data show CDR1 as DFQATT and CDR2 as SNEGSKA (reference sequence). V shed 0 bases and J shed 2 bases, with 13 bases lying between them. The table lists this clonotype with many counts. Its specificity is not known. The V and J genes are TRBV20-1 and TRBJ1-2; no clear D gene. This receptor was identified in a girl aged 2 to 10 with congenital amegakaryocytic thrombocytopenia, due to receive a stem cell transplant. The source material was PBMCs, sampled before TCRalphabeta/CD19-depleted stem cell transplant. CDR3 residues: CSARDYTNVNYGYTF. CDR3 bases: TGCAGTGCTAGAGACTACACGAATGTCAACTATGGCTACACCTTC.